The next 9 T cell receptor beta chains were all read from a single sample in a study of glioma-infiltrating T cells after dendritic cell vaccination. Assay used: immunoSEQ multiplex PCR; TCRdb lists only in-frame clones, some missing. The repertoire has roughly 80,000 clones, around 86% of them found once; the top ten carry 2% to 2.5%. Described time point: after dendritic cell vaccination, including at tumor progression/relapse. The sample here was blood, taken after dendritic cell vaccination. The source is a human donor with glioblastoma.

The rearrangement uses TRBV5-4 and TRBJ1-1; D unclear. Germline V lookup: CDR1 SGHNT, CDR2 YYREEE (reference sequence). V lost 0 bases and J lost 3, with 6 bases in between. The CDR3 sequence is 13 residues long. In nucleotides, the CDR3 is TGTGCCAGCAGCTTGGAGAGGTACACTGAAGCTTTCTTT. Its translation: CASSLERYTEAFF.

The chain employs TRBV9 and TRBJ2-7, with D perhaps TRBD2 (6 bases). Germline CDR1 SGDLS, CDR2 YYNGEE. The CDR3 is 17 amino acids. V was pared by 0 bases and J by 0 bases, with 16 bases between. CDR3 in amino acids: CASSVGANAGSSYEQYF. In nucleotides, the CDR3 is TGTGCCAGCAGCGTAGGGGCCAATGCGGGAAGCTCCTACGAGCAGTACTTC.

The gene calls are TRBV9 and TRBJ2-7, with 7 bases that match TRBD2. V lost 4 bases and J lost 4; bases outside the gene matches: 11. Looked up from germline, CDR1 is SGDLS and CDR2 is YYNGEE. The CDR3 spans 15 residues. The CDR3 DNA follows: TGTGCCAGCAGCCCTCCCGTAGCGGGTGGGTACGAGCAGTACTTC. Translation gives CASSPPVAGGYEQYF.

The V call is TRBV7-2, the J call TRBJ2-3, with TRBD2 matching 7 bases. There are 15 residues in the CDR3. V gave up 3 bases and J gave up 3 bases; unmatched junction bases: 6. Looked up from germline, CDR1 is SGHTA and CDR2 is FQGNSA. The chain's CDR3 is CASSFTGGRTDTQYF. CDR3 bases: TGTGCCAGCAGCTTTACGGGAGGCAGAACAGATACGCAGTATTTT.

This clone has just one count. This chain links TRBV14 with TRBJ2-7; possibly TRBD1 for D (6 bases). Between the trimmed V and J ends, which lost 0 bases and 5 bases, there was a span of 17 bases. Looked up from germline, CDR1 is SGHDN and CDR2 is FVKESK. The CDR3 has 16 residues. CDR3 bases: TGTGCCAGCAGCCAAGATCACCGGCAGGGGACGAACGAGCAGTACTTC. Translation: CASSQDHRQGTNEQYF.

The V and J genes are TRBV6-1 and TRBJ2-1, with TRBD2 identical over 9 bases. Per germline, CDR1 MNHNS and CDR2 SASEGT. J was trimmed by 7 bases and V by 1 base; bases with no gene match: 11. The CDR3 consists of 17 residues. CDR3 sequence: CASSEGGGRAVWNEQFF. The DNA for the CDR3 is TGTGCCAGCAGTGAAGGAGGCGGGAGGGCCGTTTGGAATGAGCAGTTCTTC.

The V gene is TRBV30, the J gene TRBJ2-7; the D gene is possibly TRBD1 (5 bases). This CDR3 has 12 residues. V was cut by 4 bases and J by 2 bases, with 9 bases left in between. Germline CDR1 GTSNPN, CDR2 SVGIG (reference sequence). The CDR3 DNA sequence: TGTGCCTGGACACAGGAGCCCTACGAGCAGTACTTC. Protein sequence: CAWTQEPYEQYF.

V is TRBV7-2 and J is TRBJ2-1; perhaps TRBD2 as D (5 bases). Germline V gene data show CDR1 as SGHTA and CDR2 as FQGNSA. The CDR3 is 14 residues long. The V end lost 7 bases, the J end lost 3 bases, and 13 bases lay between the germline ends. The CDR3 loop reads CASTMDFFYNEQFF. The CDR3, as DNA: TGTGCCAGCACTATGGACTTCTTCTACAATGAGCAGTTCTTC. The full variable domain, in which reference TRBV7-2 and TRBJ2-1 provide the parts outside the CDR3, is GAGVSQSPSNKVTEKGKDVELRCDPISGHTALYWYRQSLGQGLEFLIYFQGNSAPDKSGLPSDRFSAERTGGSVSTLTIQRTQQEDSAVYLCASTMDFFYNEQFFGPGTRLTVL.

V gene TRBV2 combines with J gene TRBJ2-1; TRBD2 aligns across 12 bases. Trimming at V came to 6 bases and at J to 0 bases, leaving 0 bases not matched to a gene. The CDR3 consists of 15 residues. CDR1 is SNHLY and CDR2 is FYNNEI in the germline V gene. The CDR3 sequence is CASRTSGSSYNEQFF. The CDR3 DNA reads TGTGCCAGCAGGACTAGCGGGAGCTCCTACAATGAGCAGTTCTTC.